This passage covers 7 T cell receptor beta chains from one sample sequenced in a study of T cell responses to AZD1222 COVID-19 vaccine. Sequenced by immunoSEQ multiplex PCR; TCRdb stores in-frame clones only, minus some. The table has about 150,000 clones, more than 85% seen once. The sample in question was peripheral blood, obtained 28 days after the second AZD1222 dose. These receptors were collected from an adult who received the AZD1222 COVID-19 vaccine.

The chain combines TRBV13 with TRBJ2-1; 9 bases map to TRBD2. J was trimmed by 6 bases and V by 2 bases; bases with no gene match: 11. This CDR3 comprises 17 residues. Per the germline V gene, CDR1 is PRHDT and CDR2 is FYEKMQ (reference sequence). Here the CDR3 reads CASSLRAGGPKGNEQFF. Written as DNA, the CDR3 is TGTGCCAGCAGCTTAAGGGCGGGAGGGCCTAAGGGCAATGAGCAGTTCTTC.

This chain links TRBV19 with TRBJ1-1; 9 bases fit TRBD1. J was trimmed by 0 bases and V by 2 bases; bases with no gene match: 16. Germline CDR1 is LNHDA and CDR2 is SQIVND (reference sequence). The CDR3 has 20 amino acids. CDR3 sequence: CASSITSWGQGGDMNTEAFF. CDR3 bases: TGTGCCAGTAGTATAACATCCTGGGGACAGGGAGGGGATATGAACACTGAAGCTTTCTTT.

The chain has TRBV6-5 and TRBJ1-4; tentatively, D is TRBD1 (5 bases). The CDR3 totals 14 residues. Per the germline V gene, CDR1 is MNHEY and CDR2 is SVGAGI. V was trimmed by 6 bases and J by 8 bases, leaving 16 bases between them. The CDR3 region is CASRRGAGNEKLFF. The CDR3 DNA is TGTGCCAGCAGGCGAGGGGCCGGAAACGAAAAACTGTTTTTT.

This clone occurred once. The chain links TRBV27 to TRBJ1-5; D possibly corresponds to TRBD1 (6 bases). Between the trimmed V and J ends, which lost 2 bases and 7 bases, there was a span of 18 bases. The CDR3 extends over 16 amino acids. Germline lookup yields CDR1 MNHEY and CDR2 SMNVEV (reference sequence). CDR3 residues: CASSLGWAGVHQPQHF. The CDR3 DNA sequence: TGTGCCAGCAGTTTAGGGTGGGCAGGGGTTCACCAGCCCCAGCATTTT.

This chain connects TRBV4-2 to TRBJ1-1; 7 bases agree with TRBD1. V gave up 3 bases and J gave up 1 base; unmatched junction bases: 5. Germline V lookup: CDR1 LGHNA, CDR2 YNFKEQ. The CDR3 consists of 15 residues. In DNA, the CDR3 is TGTGCCAGCAGCCAGGTTAGACAGGGGAACACTGAAGCTTTCTTT. This gives the protein CASSQVRQGNTEAFF.

The chain uses TRBV29-1 and TRBJ2-7, with a weak D call TRBD1 (6 bases). The germline V gene has CDR1 SQVTM and CDR2 ANQGSEA. V dropped 3 bases and J dropped 6 bases, with 15 bases sitting between them. This CDR3 is built from 13 residues. CDR3 loop: CSVELGASGEQYF. The CDR3 bases are TGCAGCGTTGAGCTGGGGGCTTCGGGCGAGCAGTACTTC.

The chain employs TRBV5-1 and TRBJ1-1, with unresolved D. V lost 4 bases and J lost 0, with 13 bases in between. Germline lookup yields CDR1 SGHRS and CDR2 YFSETQ. This CDR3 region has 15 residues. CDR3 amino acids: CASSPPTVMNTEAFF. For the CDR3, the DNA is TGCGCCAGCAGCCCTCCGACCGTTATGAACACTGAAGCTTTCTTT.